Sequencing of this T cell receptor beta chain was carried out in a study of CD8 T cells in ankylosing spondylitis (dated by TCRdb to 2016 to 2017). Some background on the complete study: T cell receptor beta repertoires were profiled in healthy donors and ankylosing spondylitis patients so that disease-linked TCR variants could be found. The full study cohort comprised about 25 ankylosing spondylitis patients and around 100 healthy donors. Peripheral blood was sampled, and synovial fluid was additionally collected from ankylosing spondylitis patients. The study at large found these results: A CD8+ phenotype was shown by the disease-linked clones, which were found at relatively low frequencies in peripheral blood. A TCR beta motif of fewer than 10 highly homologous amino acid variants appeared characteristic of blood from ankylosing spondylitis patients. Some motif variants were previously reported in synovial fluid and blood of reactive arthritis patients, suggesting common disease-initiation mechanisms. Significant enrichment of the disease-linked clones was reported in matched synovial fluid samples from ankylosing spondylitis patients.

Reads for this sample came from an Illumina HiSeq 2500. Quantitative 5'-RACE with molecular barcodes was the method used to prepare the TCR beta libraries. The paper's processing steps were these. A new computational method, built on a probabilistic model of VDJ rearrangement, was used to identify disease-linked TCR variants. Through fastp at Q25 and MiXCR, TCRdb rebuilt clones from the public reads, retaining in-frame beta chains. Every CDR3 protein is listed once, alongside the most common genes and DNA of its rows. V and J calls and clone size were set by TCRdb, not the authors. Here the sample has about 200,000 distinct CDR3 sequences; around 13% occur a single time. The ten largest clones represent more than 15% of the sample. Including cysteine and phenylalanine, the CDR3 has 12 amino acids. Kept here is only the CDR3 DNA, which spans 36 bases and is read in frame from base 1. V sheds 5 bases and J sheds 4 bases, leaving 8 bases between their ends. The germline V gene sets CDR1 to SGHVS and CDR2 to FQNEAQ.

Concerning this clonotype itself: The antigen it recognizes is unknown. Base qualities are missing; no much larger clone stands one base away.

In this chain, TRBV7-8 is recombined with TRBJ1-2; the D region possibly corresponds to TRBD1 (5 bases align). The sequenced material came from blood, either unsorted or a sorted T cell fraction (not recorded which). The TCR sequence derives from a male donor with ankylosing spondylitis or in good health (not recorded which). CDR3 loop: CASSETGYGYTF. DNA sequence: TGTGCCAGCAGCGAAACAGGCTATGGCTACACCTTC.